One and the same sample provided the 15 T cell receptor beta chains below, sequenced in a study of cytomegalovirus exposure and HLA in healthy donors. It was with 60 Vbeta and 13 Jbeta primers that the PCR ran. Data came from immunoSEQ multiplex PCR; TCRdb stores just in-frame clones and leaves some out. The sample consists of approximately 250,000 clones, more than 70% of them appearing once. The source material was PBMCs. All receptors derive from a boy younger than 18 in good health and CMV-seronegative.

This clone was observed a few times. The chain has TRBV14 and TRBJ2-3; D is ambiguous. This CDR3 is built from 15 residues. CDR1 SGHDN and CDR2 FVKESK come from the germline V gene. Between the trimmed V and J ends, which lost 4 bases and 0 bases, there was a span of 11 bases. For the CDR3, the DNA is TGTGCCAGCAGCCCGACTCGCGGTAGCACAGATACGCAGTATTTT. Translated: CASSPTRGSTDTQYF. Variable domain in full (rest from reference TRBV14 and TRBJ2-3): EAGVTQFPSHSVIEKGQTVTLRCDPISGHDNLYWYRRVMGKEIKFLLHFVKESKQDESGMPNNRFLAERTGGTYSTLKVQPAELEDSGVYFCASSPTRGSTDTQYFGPGTRLTVL.

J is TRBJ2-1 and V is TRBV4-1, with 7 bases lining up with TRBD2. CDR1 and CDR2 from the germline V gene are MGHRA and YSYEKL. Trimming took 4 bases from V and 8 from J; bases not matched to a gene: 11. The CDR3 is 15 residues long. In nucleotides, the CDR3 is TGCGCCAGCAGCCGCTCCCGCGGGGAGGGCTATGAGCAGTTCTTC. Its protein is CASSRSRGEGYEQFF.

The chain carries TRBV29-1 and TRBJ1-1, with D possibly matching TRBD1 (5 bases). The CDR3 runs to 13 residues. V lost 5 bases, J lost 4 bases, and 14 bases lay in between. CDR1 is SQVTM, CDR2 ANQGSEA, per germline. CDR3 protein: CSVPQGVGTEAFF. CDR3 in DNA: TGCAGCGTTCCTCAAGGGGTCGGCACTGAAGCTTTCTTT.

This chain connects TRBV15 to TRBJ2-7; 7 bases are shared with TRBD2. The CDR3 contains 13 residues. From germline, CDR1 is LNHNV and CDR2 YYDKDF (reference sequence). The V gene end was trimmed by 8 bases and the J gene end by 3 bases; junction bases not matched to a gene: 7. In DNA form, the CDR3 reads TGTGCCACCCGGGGAGGGGTAGACTACGAGCAGTACTTC. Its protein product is CATRGGVDYEQYF. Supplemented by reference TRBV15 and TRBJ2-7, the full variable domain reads DAMVIQNPRYQVTQFGKPVTLSCSQTLNHNVMYWYQQKSSQAPKLLFHYYDKDFNNEADTPDNFQSRRPNTSFCFLDIRSPGLGDTAMYLCATRGGVDYEQYFGPGTRLTVT.

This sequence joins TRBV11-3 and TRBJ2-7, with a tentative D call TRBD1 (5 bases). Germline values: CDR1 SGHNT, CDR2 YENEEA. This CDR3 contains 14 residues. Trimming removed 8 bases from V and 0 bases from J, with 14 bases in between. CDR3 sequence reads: CASGRQLASYEQYF. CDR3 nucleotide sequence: TGTGCCAGCGGCCGACAGCTTGCCTCCTACGAGCAGTACTTC.

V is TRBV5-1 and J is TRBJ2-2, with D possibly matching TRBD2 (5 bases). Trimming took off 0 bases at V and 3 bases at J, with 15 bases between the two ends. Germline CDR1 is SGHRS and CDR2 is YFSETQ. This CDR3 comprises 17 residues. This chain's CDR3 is CASSLDPPRGHTGELFF. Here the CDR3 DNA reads TGCGCCAGCAGCTTGGATCCCCCACGGGGTCACACCGGGGAGCTGTTTTTT.

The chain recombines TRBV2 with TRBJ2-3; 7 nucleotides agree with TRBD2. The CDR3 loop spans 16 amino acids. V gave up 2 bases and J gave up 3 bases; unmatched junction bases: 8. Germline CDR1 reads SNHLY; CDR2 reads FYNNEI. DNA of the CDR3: TGTGCCAGCAGTGAATTGACGACGGGAGGTACAGATACGCAGTATTTT. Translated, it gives CASSELTTGGTDTQYF.

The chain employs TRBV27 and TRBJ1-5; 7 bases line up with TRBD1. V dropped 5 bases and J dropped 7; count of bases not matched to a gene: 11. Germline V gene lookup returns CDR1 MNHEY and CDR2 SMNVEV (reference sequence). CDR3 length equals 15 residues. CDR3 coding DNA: TGTGCCAGCAGTCCCGGACAGGCCTGGGTCCAGCCCCAGCATTTT. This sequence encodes CASSPGQAWVQPQHF.

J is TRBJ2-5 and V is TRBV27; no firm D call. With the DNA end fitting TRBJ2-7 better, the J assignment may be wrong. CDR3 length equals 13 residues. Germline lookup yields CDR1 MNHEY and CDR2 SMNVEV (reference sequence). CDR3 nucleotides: TGTGCCAGCAGTTGGTCCCTGCGATCCGAGCAGTACTTC. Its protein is CASSWSLRSEQYF.

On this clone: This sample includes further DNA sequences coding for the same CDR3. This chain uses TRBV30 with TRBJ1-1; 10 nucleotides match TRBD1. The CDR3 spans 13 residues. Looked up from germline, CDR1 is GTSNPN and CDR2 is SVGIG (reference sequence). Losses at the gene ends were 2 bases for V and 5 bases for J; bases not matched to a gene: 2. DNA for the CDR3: TGTGCCTGGAGTCGGGACAGGGGAACTGAAGCTTTCTTT. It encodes CAWSRDRGTEAFF.

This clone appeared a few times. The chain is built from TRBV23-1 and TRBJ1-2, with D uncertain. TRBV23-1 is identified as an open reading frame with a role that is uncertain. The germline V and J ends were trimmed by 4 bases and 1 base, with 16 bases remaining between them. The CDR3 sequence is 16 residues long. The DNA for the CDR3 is TGCGCCAGCAGTCCCACGATGGGAGCCCTTAACTATGGCTACACCTTC. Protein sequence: CASSPTMGALNYGYTF.

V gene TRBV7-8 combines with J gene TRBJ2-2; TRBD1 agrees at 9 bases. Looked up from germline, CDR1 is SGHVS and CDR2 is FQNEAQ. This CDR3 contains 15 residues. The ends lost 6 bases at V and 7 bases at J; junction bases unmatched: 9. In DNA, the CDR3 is TGTGCCAGCAGACTAAACAGGGGGCTGAGCGGGGAGCTGTTTTTT. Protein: CASRLNRGLSGELFF.

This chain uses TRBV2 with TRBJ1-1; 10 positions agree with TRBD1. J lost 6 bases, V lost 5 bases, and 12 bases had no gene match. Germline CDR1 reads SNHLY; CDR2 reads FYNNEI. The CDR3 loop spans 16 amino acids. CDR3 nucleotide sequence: TGTGCCAGCAGTCTTAGGAACCGGGACAGGGGATCTGAAGCTTTCTTT. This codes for CASSLRNRDRGSEAFF.

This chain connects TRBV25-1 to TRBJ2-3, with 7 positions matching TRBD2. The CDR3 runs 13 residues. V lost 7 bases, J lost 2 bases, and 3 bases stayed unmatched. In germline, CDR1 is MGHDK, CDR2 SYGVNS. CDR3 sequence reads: CASTKRDTDTQYF. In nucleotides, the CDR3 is TGTGCCAGCACTAAGCGGGACACAGATACGCAGTATTTT.

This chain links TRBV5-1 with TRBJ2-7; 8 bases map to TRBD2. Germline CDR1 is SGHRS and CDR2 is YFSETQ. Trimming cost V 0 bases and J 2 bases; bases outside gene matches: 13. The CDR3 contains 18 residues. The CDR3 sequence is CASSLGSGAATSTYEQYF. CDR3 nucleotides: TGCGCCAGCAGCTTGGGTAGCGGGGCGGCCACATCCACCTACGAGCAGTACTTC.